This T cell receptor beta chain was captured by sequencing in a study of Ad26.COV2.S vaccination and SARS-CoV-2 variants (dated by TCRdb to the early 2020s). At the level of the whole study: Donors in the vaccine arm were drawn from COV1001, a multicentre, randomized, double-blind, placebo-controlled phase I-IIa trial testing Ad26.COV2.S in healthy adults. Ad26.COV2.S was given intramuscularly at 5x10^10 or 1x10^11 viral particles, as a single shot or as two shots 56 days apart. Sequencing of the TCRbeta repertoire served to evaluate the specificity and breadth of SARS-CoV-2-reactive T cell receptors following Ad26.COV2.S vaccination. A total of some 30 samples were included in the TCR-sequenced set, comprising about 20 Ad26.COV2.S vaccine recipients, 5 placebo recipients and 8 SARS-CoV-2 convalescent individuals. Participants in the trial were split at random into five groups of five each, receiving low-dose or high-dose Ad26.COV2.S once or twice, or else placebo on both occasions. Blinding of investigators to trial group allocation was maintained during experiments and outcome assessment. On the study overall, not on this receptor specifically: Higher spike-specific TCR breadth was observed in Ad26.COV2.S recipients than in placebo recipients (P = 0.0014). It was noted by the authors that total T cell responses may have been underestimated by the TCR breadth and depth analyses. Comparing responses between vaccine doses or regimens was not something the study was powered to do. After vaccination, spike-specific CD8+ and CD4+ T cell responses were reported to show substantial breadth. Vaccine and placebo recipients had comparable non-spike TCR breadth, which fits with the vaccine containing only spike.

V has 10 bases trimmed and J has 4 bases trimmed; junction bases matching no gene number 9. CDR1 ENHRY and CDR2 SYGVKD are derived from the germline V gene. The CDR3 starts with the cysteine, ends with the phenylalanine, and has 14 residues. Only the CDR3 DNA stays, 42 bases, in frame from base 1. The immunoSEQ Assay was used to sequence TCRbeta CDR3 regions. After extraction, genomic DNA underwent amplification by bias-controlled multiplex PCR, followed by high-throughput sequencing. Per the source publication's procedure: To quantify the absolute abundance of every unique TCRbeta CDR3 region, sequences were collapsed and filtered. T cell fraction was estimated by normalizing TCRbeta template counts to usable DNA, with usable DNA measured through amplification of reference genes found in all nucleated cells. Repertoire TCRs were annotated as SARS-CoV-2-specific when V gene, CDR3 amino acid sequence and J gene were exactly matched to a known reactive TCR set. MIRA supplied the reference SARS-CoV-2 TCR set, which was filtered for enrichment in COVID-19-positive ImmuneCODE repertoires so that public or cross-reactive TCRs were removed. Based on the MIRA antigens, annotated TCRs were further analysed at the level of specific ORF or position within ORF. Depth was the summed frequency of annotated unique rearrangements, while breadth was defined as annotated unique rearrangements over total unique productive rearrangements. Two-sided Wilcoxon rank-sum tests were applied when comparing TCR breadth between groups. TCRdb retrieved this table from immuneACCESS and kept in-frame rearrangements only. Not all clones are present; in checked studies, unresolved V genes account for under half, and no reason is known for the remainder. Clone size and V and J calls were adopted from that table, with D and trimming inferred from the DNA. The sample table contains some 500,000 clones; only one count was recorded for about 91% of them. The top ten constitute around 2.6% of the sample.

The meaning of the sample's treatment or condition label: some 20 received Ad26.COV2.S at low or high dose, single or two shots; roughly 5 received placebo; per-sample allocation not given. Repertoires of vaccine and placebo recipients were sequenced from samples taken on day 63 after the first injection. Between 29 July and 7 August 2020, Cohort 1b enrolled 25 adults aged 18-55 years at one site in Boston, USA. Ad26.COV2.S was a replication-incompetent adenovirus type 26 vector expressing a prefusion-stabilized SARS-CoV-2 spike protein from the original Wuhan strain. In its sample, this clone was seen once. Its antigen has not been determined. Base qualities were left out, and no much larger clone turns up one base away.

This specimen was peripheral blood, taken in a trial of Ad26.COV2.S vaccine versus placebo. The TCR comes from a person between 18 and 65 years old who received the Ad26.COV2.S COVID-19 vaccine or a placebo. The V and J genes are TRBV10-3 and TRBJ2-1, and 8 junctional nucleotides match TRBD2. The CDR3 protein sequence reads: CATSLAGDYNEQFF. The DNA is as follows: TGTGCCACCTCCCTAGCGGGTGATTACAATGAGCAGTTCTTC.